This T cell receptor beta chain was found in a study of T-cell reconstitution after alpha-beta-depleted transplantation in children. Overall study findings and caveats: It was newly produced T cells that mostly accounted for T-cell counts and diversity one year after transplant. Reported findings indicate that, about two months after transplant, alpha-beta T cells came from several hundred expanded clones, which were derived from non-depleted graft cells. Day-60 TCRbeta diversity that was high in some patients was derived from surviving recipient T cells and thymic progenitors.

Molecular barcoding with unique molecular identifiers was used for the TCRbeta library. TCRdb analysed the PCR reads with MiXCR anew, one entry per CDR3 protein. The data show 500,000 to 600,000 distinct CDR3 sequences, with approximately 30% seen just once and approximately 33% held by the top ten. As for this clonotype: Its antigen remains unidentified.

Germline CDR1 and CDR2: SGHRS and YFSETQ. The CDR3 length is 19 residues. After removal of 4 bases from V and 4 bases from J, the junction contained 11 bases not matched to a gene. The specimen comprised PBMCs, sampled before TCRalphabeta/CD19-depleted stem cell transplant. This clonotype originated in a boy under three years old with Wiskott-Aldrich syndrome, due to receive a stem cell transplant. The gene calls are TRBV5-1 and TRBJ2-2; 15 bases are shared with TRBD2. Here the CDR3 reads CASSPRGTSGRSGTGELFF. The DNA for the CDR3 is TGCGCCAGCAGCCCTCGAGGGACTAGCGGGAGGAGCGGCACCGGGGAGCTGTTTTTT.